This T cell receptor beta chain comes out of a study of blood T cell repertoires in COVID-19. The overall study: Acute and convalescent COVID-19 samples came from the United States, Italy and Spain. In each case, the material was cDNA or gDNA derived from T cells, B-cell-depleted T cells, or PBMCs.

TCRdb's copy holds only in-frame clones and misses some; the assay was immunoSEQ multiplex PCR. The sample lists 200,000 to 300,000 clones; about nine tenths were seen once. V was shortened by 4 bases and J by 4 bases, with 20 bases between the two germline ends. Germline V CDR1 and CDR2: PRHDT, FYEKMQ (reference sequence). This CDR3 has 17 residues. A Seattle source enrolled patients during active infection and followed them longitudinally. The chain joins TRBV13 to TRBJ1-3, with D possibly matching TRBD1 (5 bases). The clonotype was recovered from a young adult with COVID-19, enrolled during active disease. Sequencing used peripheral blood. In DNA form, the CDR3 reads TGTGCCAGCAGCTCCTTTAGGGGCCCCGATTGGGGAAACACCATATATTTT. Its translation is CASSSFRGPDWGNTIYF.